One and the same sample provided the 10 T cell receptor beta chains below, sequenced in a study of T cell clones after liver transplantation. Assay: immunoSEQ multiplex PCR; the TCRdb copy retains only in-frame clones and omits some. The sample records some 80,000 clones, 84% being singletons. The sequencing here drew on CD4+ T cells from blood, taken roughly 48 months after liver transplant. These TCRs come from a human patient who received a liver transplant. Some T cells may trace back to the graft donor.

This clone has a single count. The sample contains more than one DNA sequence encoding this CDR3. This rearrangement joins TRBV10-3 to TRBJ2-7, with D unresolved. The CDR3 contains 12 residues. Germline CDR1 reads ENHRY; CDR2 reads SYGVKD. The V end lost 3 bases, the J end lost 2 bases, and 5 bases lay between the germline ends. CDR3 sequence reads: CAISDRPYEQYF. CDR3 sequence (DNA): TGTGCCATCAGTGACCGTCCCTACGAGCAGTACTTC.

This CDR3 reads CAWKGSAHYEQYF. The CDR3, as DNA: TGTGCCTGGAAGGGGAGCGCTCACTACGAGCAGTACTTC. The chain couples TRBV30 to TRBJ2-7; D may correspond to TRBD1 or TRBD2 (5 bases each). Trimming removed 4 bases at V and 3 bases at J, with 13 bases between. CDR3 length: 13 residues. Germline V gene data show CDR1 as GTSNPN and CDR2 as SVGIG (reference sequence).

The chain recombines TRBV5-4 with TRBJ2-7, with TRBD2 as a possible D gene (5 bases). Trimming removed 2 bases at V and 7 bases at J, with 16 bases between. Germline assignment: CDR1 SGHNT and CDR2 YYREEE (reference sequence). The CDR3 is 14 amino acids. CDR3 nucleotide sequence: TGTGCCAGCAGCTTTTCGGGGTCGTGGACGGAGCAGTACTTC. This translates into CASSFSGSWTEQYF.

The genes are TRBV4-3 and TRBJ2-2; D not resolved. This CDR3 region has 13 residues. Trimming cost V 1 base and J 5 bases, with 5 bases left between them. Germline V gives CDR1 LGHNA, CDR2 YSLEER. The CDR3 sequence is CASSQGRTGELFF. The CDR3 coding sequence is TGCGCCAGCAGCCAAGGACGGACCGGGGAGCTGTTTTTT.

The chain links TRBV14 to TRBJ1-5; TRBD1 matches 7 bases. This CDR3 has 14 residues. Germline CDR1 SGHDN, CDR2 FVKESK. The trim removed 4 bases at V and 7 bases at J, leaving 7 bases unmatched. CDR3 sequence: CASSPTGDGQPQHF. CDR3 nucleotides: TGTGCCAGCAGCCCAACAGGGGACGGCCAGCCCCAGCATTTT.

Written as DNA, the CDR3 is TGTGCCAGCAGTTTATTCAGGGAGTTCGCTGAAGCTTTCTTT. This gives the protein CASSLFREFAEAFF. The V call is TRBV27, the J call TRBJ1-1, with D possibly TRBD1 on 5 matching bases. Germline values: CDR1 MNHEY, CDR2 SMNVEV (reference sequence). The CDR3 length is 14 residues. Trimming stripped 1 base from V and 6 bases from J, with 12 bases between.

This clone was seen more than once but under ten times. V gene TRBV30 combines with J gene TRBJ2-3, with 11 bases lining up with TRBD2. The CDR3 totals 20 residues. CDR1 is GTSNPN and CDR2 is SVGIG in the germline V gene (reference sequence). J was trimmed by 0 bases and V by 0 bases; bases with no gene match: 14. The CDR3 nucleotides are TGTGCCTGGAGTGTACTCGTAGCGGGAGGGCCCACGGGGAGCACAGATACGCAGTATTTT. As protein: CAWSVLVAGGPTGSTDTQYF.

This clone was counted once. The chain couples TRBV6-6 to TRBJ1-1, with 7 bases fitting TRBD1. There are 14 residues in the CDR3. Germline loops: CDR1 MNHNY, CDR2 SVGAGI (reference sequence). The V gene end was trimmed by 6 bases and the J gene end by 4 bases; junction bases not matched to a gene: 8. CDR3 nucleotide sequence: TGTGCCAGCAGAGCCGGGACAGCCGTCACTGAAGCTTTCTTT. Protein: CASRAGTAVTEAFF.

The V call is TRBV7-9, the J call TRBJ2-7, with D tentatively TRBD2 (5 bases). Trimming cost V 3 bases and J 0 bases, with 6 bases left between them. The CDR3 spans 13 residues. Germline CDR1 is SEHNR and CDR2 is FQNEAQ (reference sequence). CDR3 nucleotide sequence: TGTGCCAGCAGCTTGGGAGTCTCCTACGAGCAGTACTTC. Protein sequence: CASSLGVSYEQYF.

The rearrangement joins TRBV15 to TRBJ1-1; no clear D gene. There are 15 residues in the CDR3. V shed 0 bases and J shed 1 base, with 9 bases lying between them. Per germline, CDR1 LNHNV and CDR2 YYDKDF (reference sequence). CDR3 sequence: CATSRDDLSNTEAFF. The CDR3 nucleotides are TGTGCCACCAGCAGAGATGACCTCTCGAACACTGAAGCTTTCTTT.